Listed below are T cell receptor beta chains from one sample, sequenced in a study of T cell responses to AZD1222 COVID-19 vaccine. The protocol was immunoSEQ multiplex PCR, while the TCRdb copy is restricted to in-frame clones and leaves out a portion. This sample has 85,000 to 130,000 clones, with roughly 87% found just once. Sample: peripheral blood, taken 28 days after the second AZD1222 dose. The receptor source for this set is an adult who received the AZD1222 COVID-19 vaccine. Both conserved end residues are part of each CDR3. A D gene is named only where the DNA matches it firmly. Clone size is given for some rows only: seen once, a few or many times, or a class if the clone is expanded.

j_call clone_size d_call v_call cdr3_aa cdr3_nt
TRBJ2-5 - - TRBV12-5 CASGLTWETQYF TGTGCTAGTGGTTTGACCTGGGAGACCCAGTACTTC
TRBJ1-4 - - TRBV11-2 CASSPRQAGDPRYEKLFF TGTGCCAGCAGCCCTCGCCAAGCAGGGGATCCTCGTTACGAAAAACTGTTTTTT
TRBJ1-6 - TRBD1 TRBV19 CASSIGTGENSPLHF TGTGCCAGTAGTATCGGGACAGGGGAGAATTCACCCCTCCACTTT
TRBJ2-3 - TRBD1 TRBV9 CASSIGQGAVTDTQYF TGTGCCAGCAGCATAGGACAGGGGGCTGTCACAGATACGCAGTATTTT
TRBJ1-2 - - TRBV19 CATLTAANYGYTF TGTGCCACCCTGACCGCGGCTAACTATGGCTACACCTTC
TRBJ2-5 - - TRBV6-1 CASSEGVRETQYF TGTGCCAGCAGTGAAGGGGTAAGGGAGACCCAGTACTTC
TRBJ2-2 - - TRBV6-5 CASSPPRHTGELFF TGTGCCAGCAGCCCCCCCCGGCACACCGGGGAGCTGTTTTTT
TRBJ2-6 - - TRBV2 CASLDTPGANVLTF TGTGCCAGCTTGGACACGCCTGGGGCCAACGTCCTGACTTTC
TRBJ2-7 - - TRBV4-1 CASSQADVASAQYF TGCGCCAGCAGCCAAGCTGACGTTGCCTCGGCGCAGTACTTC
TRBJ1-2 - - TRBV28 CASVRGGSNYGYTF TGTGCCAGCGTTCGGGGTGGGTCTAACTATGGCTACACCTTC
TRBJ1-6 - TRBD1 TRBV5-1 CASRRGQGAIVDSPLHF TGCGCCAGCAGACGCGGACAGGGAGCCATTGTTGACTCACCCCTCCACTTT
TRBJ2-2 - TRBD1 TRBV27 CASTPGQGGTGELFF TGTGCCAGCACCCCCGGACAGGGCGGCACCGGGGAGCTGTTTTTT
TRBJ2-3 - - TRBV12-3/TRBV12-4 CATSLGFTDTQYF TGTGCCACCTCGTTAGGGTTCACAGATACGCAGTATTTT
TRBJ1-5 - TRBD1 TRBV19 CASTTGGHQPQHF TGTGCCAGTACCACAGGGGGCCATCAGCCCCAGCATTTT
TRBJ2-2 - - TRBV27 CASSNRDPWTGELFF TGTGCCAGCAGCAACCGGGACCCCTGGACCGGGGAGCTGTTTTTT
TRBJ2-7 - TRBD1 TRBV14 CASSQTGQRHHEQYF TGTGCCAGCAGCCAAACGGGACAGAGGCACCACGAGCAGTACTTC
TRBJ2-1 - - TRBV4-3 CASSQEDGGGEQFF TGCGCCAGCAGCCAAGAAGATGGCGGAGGTGAGCAGTTCTTC
TRBJ2-6 - - TRBV14 CASSRTSGANVLTF TGTGCCAGCAGCCGAACCTCTGGGGCCAACGTCCTGACTTTC
TRBJ2-7 - - TRBV29-1 CSAWRDGSYEQYF TGCAGCGCATGGCGGGACGGTTCCTACGAGCAGTACTTC
TRBJ1-2 few - TRBV11-1 CASSFQGGYTF TGTGCCAGCAGCTTTCAGGGCGGCTACACCTTC
TRBJ2-7 - - TRBV19 CATSITRYEQYF TGTGCCACATCTATTACTAGGTACGAGCAGTACTTC
TRBJ1-1 once - TRBV6-6 CASSHITRRGLSDLNTEAFF TGTGCCAGCAGCCATATAACACGACGGGGCCTATCCGACCTGAACACTGAAGCTTTCTTT
TRBJ1-5 once TRBD1 TRBV28 CASSLGDRGRDQPQHF TGTGCCAGCAGTTTAGGGGACAGGGGGCGCGATCAGCCCCAGCATTTT
TRBJ1-2 - - TRBV5-4 CASSGVLNGYTF TGTGCCAGCAGTGGGGTATTGAATGGCTACACCTTC
TRBJ2-5 - - TRBV19 CASSIVAQDQETQYF TGTGCCAGTAGTATCGTCGCGCAAGACCAAGAGACCCAGTACTTC
TRBJ1-1 - TRBD1 TRBV4-1 CASSQEGQGRGNTEAFF TGCGCCAGCAGCCAAGAGGGACAGGGGAGGGGAAACACTGAAGCTTTCTTT
TRBJ1-3 - - TRBV3-1/TRBV3-2 CASSLGAGNTIYF TGTGCCAGCAGCCTAGGGGCTGGAAACACCATATATTTT
TRBJ2-7 - TRBD2 TRBV5-1 CASSPRGGANYEQYF TGCGCCAGCAGCCCCCGGGGAGGGGCAAACTACGAGCAGTACTTC
TRBJ2-7 few - TRBV7-2 CASSPTLHEQYF TGTGCCAGCAGCCCGACACTCCACGAGCAGTACTTC
TRBJ2-7 - TRBD1 TRBV18 CASSPGTGLVEQYF TGTGCCAGCTCACCTGGGACAGGGCTCGTCGAGCAGTACTTC
TRBJ2-2 - - TRBV5-4 CASSFSWGDSNTGELFF TGTGCCAGCAGCTTCTCATGGGGAGACTCGAACACCGGGGAGCTGTTTTTT
TRBJ2-7 - TRBD2 TRBV18 CASSPLGSSGTYEQYF TGTGCCAGCTCACCATTAGGGAGCAGCGGGACCTACGAGCAGTACTTC
TRBJ2-1 - - TRBV6-2/TRBV6-3 CASSYWGPTGVDEQFF TGTGCCAGCAGTTACTGGGGACCGACGGGAGTGGATGAGCAGTTCTTC
TRBJ1-1 - - TRBV6-2/TRBV6-3 CASSPVRDPPRGTEAFF TGTGCCAGCAGTCCCGTCCGGGACCCGCCTAGGGGCACTGAAGCTTTCTTT
TRBJ2-7 - - TRBV6-2/TRBV6-3 CASSYSSGSSYEQYF TGTGCCAGCAGTTACTCGAGCGGGTCCTCCTACGAGCAGTACTTC
TRBJ1-3 - - TRBV6-2/TRBV6-3 CASSYVGRTGNTIYF TGTGCCAGCAGTTACGTCGGGCGTACTGGAAACACCATATATTTT
TRBJ1-5 few TRBD1 TRBV6-5 CASRAGGTGNQPQHF TGTGCCAGCAGGGCAGGGGGCACGGGCAATCAGCCCCAGCATTTT
TRBJ2-1 - - TRBV18 CASSPGEEQFF TGTGCCAGCTCACCCGGGGAAGAGCAGTTCTTC
TRBJ2-7 - TRBD1 TRBV30 CASTDRHRTYEQYF TGTGCCTCTACGGACAGGCATCGGACCTACGAGCAGTACTTC
TRBJ1-5 - - TRBV6-1 CASSDGPSRAGNQPQHF TGTGCCAGCAGTGACGGGCCATCTCGGGCAGGGAATCAGCCCCAGCATTTT
TRBJ2-1 - - TRBV3-1/TRBV3-2 CASSQDQASNLGPNEQFF TGTGCCAGCAGCCAAGATCAGGCTAGCAACTTAGGCCCCAATGAGCAGTTCTTC
TRBJ2-7 - - TRBV16 CASSPFRKGEQYF TGTGCCAGCAGCCCGTTTAGAAAGGGCGAGCAGTACTTC
TRBJ2-1 - - TRBV24-1 CATSKEENEQFF TGTGCCACCAGTAAGGAAGAGAATGAGCAGTTCTTC
TRBJ1-1 few - TRBV25-1 CASGYGGTEAFF TGTGCCAGCGGGTACGGGGGGACTGAAGCTTTCTTT
TRBJ2-3 - - TRBV18 CASSPPGVTDTQYF TGTGCCAGCTCTCCCCCGGGGGTCACAGATACGCAGTATTTT